This T cell receptor (beta chain) was profiled in a study of blood T cell repertoires in COVID-19 (dated by TCRdb to the early 2020s). Regarding the study in general: The collaborator samples originated in the United States, Italy and Spain and spanned the acute and convalescent phases of COVID-19. Sample metadata almost always included a de-identified subject ID, COVID-19 status, age in years and sex. The repertoires were released in a freely available public database intended as a resource for research on the immune response to SARS-CoV-2. The dataset comprised deeply sampled blood TCRbeta repertoires from subjects exposed to, actively infected with, or recovered from COVID-19. The samples were drawn from two sources: the first 160 participants of the ongoing ImmuneRACE study, and 1,000 to 1,500 subjects contributed by 6 global collaborators. HLA class I and class II types, where available, came from metadata supplied by the sample provider rather than from assay-based typing. The prospective study material was composed of cDNA or gDNA derived from T cells, B-cell-depleted T cells, or PBMCs.

Measured from the cysteine to the phenylalanine, the CDR3 is 14 residues long. The DNA shown is the 42-base CDR3, in frame from base 1. From V the trimming removes 5 bases and from J it removes 7 bases, while the gene matches leave 9 bases of the junction unaccounted for. CDR1 is given as SGHTA and CDR2 as FQGNSA, both from the germline V gene. Details on this clone: Its antigen target is currently unknown. Base-call qualities are not available, and no considerably larger clone is one nucleotide away.

Participants in the prospective study were aged roughly 18 to 89 years, lived in 20 to 30 United States geographic areas, and enrolled through a virtual design. Cohort assignment in the prospective study relied on participant-reported clinical history from a screening survey and a study questionnaire. Exposed participants had been in contact, within 2 weeks of entering the study, with a person who had a PCR-confirmed or clinician-diagnosed case of COVID-19. Each participant in the prospective study had whole blood, serum and a nasopharyngeal or oropharyngeal swab collected by mobile phlebotomists. Prospective study participants could optionally give additional blood draws and questionnaires over a roughly 2-month period. Before DNA extraction, blood samples from the prospective study were shipped at room temperature or frozen. What the study reported, not specific to this receptor: How much clinical and demographic metadata was included differed by source and by participant, and the metadata was provided uncurated.

The immunoSEQ Assay, a bias-controlled multiplex PCR, was used to amplify TCRbeta CDR3 regions from genomic DNA. The source study handled its data this way. The number of nucleated cells in each sample was estimated from the amplification of reference gene primers within the assay. To quantify the absolute abundance of each unique TCRbeta CDR3 rearrangement, sequence reads were collapsed and filtered. For each sample, productive Simpson clonality was calculated as the square root of Simpson's diversity index over productive rearrangements. The immuneACCESS repertoire file appears here via TCRdb, limited to in-frame rearrangements. These files lack a portion of the clones; in checked studies, under half of the deficit traces to unresolved V genes, and the cause of the others is not known. That table furnishes V, J and clone size, whereas the DNA furnished D and trimming. The sample has some 240,000 clones on record, roughly 85% of them singletons. The leading ten clones occupy 6.6% of the sample.

The sequencing sample was made of PBMCs or T cells enriched from blood (not recorded which). The V and J segments used are TRBV7-2 and TRBJ1-2, with 8 central nucleotides matching TRBD1. The origin of this receptor is a woman in her forties or fifties who had been exposed to COVID-19. CDR3 protein: CASSPRTGSAGYTF. The sequence in DNA is TGTGCCAGCAGCCCCAGGACAGGGTCGGCTGGCTACACCTTC.